This TCR beta chain was sequenced in a study of T cell responses to AZD1222 COVID-19 vaccine. The method was immunoSEQ multiplex PCR; TCRdb's version includes in-frame clones alone and lacks a portion of them. The table lists roughly 75,000 clones, 84% of them singletons. The sequence was collected from an adult in good health. Sample: peripheral blood, taken on day 0 of AZD1222 vaccination.

The CDR3 loop reads CASSNAWGTEAFF. For the CDR3, the DNA is TGTGCCAGCAGTAACGCGTGGGGCACTGAAGCTTTCTTT. The chain joins TRBV9 to TRBJ1-1; D unclear. Per the germline V gene, CDR1 is SGDLS and CDR2 is YYNGEE. The length of the CDR3 is 13 residues. V lost 5 bases to trimming and J lost 4 bases, with 12 bases between them.